Presented here are 13 T cell receptor beta chains from one specimen sequenced in a study of blood T cell repertoires in COVID-19. Some clones are missing from TCRdb's copy, which holds only in-frame ones; the method was immunoSEQ multiplex PCR. The sample lists about 220,000 clones; 85% to 90% were seen once. Sequencing used PBMCs or T cells enriched from blood (not recorded which). The receptors were sampled from a woman aged 18-29 years in a cohort exposed to, infected with or recovered from COVID-19 (not recorded which).

The chain combines TRBV24-1 with TRBJ1-2, with 7 bases aligning to TRBD1. V was pared by 3 bases and J by 8 bases, with 2 bases of the junction left unmatched. This CDR3 comprises 12 residues. Looked up from germline, CDR1 is KGHDR and CDR2 is SFDVKD. The CDR3 sequence: CATSDQGDGYTF. CDR3 sequence (DNA): TGTGCCACCAGTGATCAGGGGGACGGCTACACCTTC.

This clone was counted a few times. This rearrangement joins TRBV7-3 to TRBJ1-2; 7 positions match TRBD1. The V and J ends lost 4 bases and 8 bases, in that order; junction bases with no gene match: 13. CDR1 and CDR2 (germline): SGHTA, FQGTGA. This CDR3 is 15 amino acids long. CDR3 protein: CASSSDYRGIGGYTF. Written as DNA, the CDR3 is TGTGCCAGCAGCTCCGATTACAGGGGAATTGGGGGCTACACCTTC.

This chain links TRBV11-2 with TRBJ2-3; maybe TRBD2 (6 bases). Trimming left V 0 bases short and J 3 bases short, with 10 bases between. Germline loops: CDR1 SGHAT, CDR2 FQNNGV. The CDR3 has 15 residues. In DNA form, the CDR3 reads TGTGCCAGCAGCTTAGAGGGAGGCAGTACAGATACGCAGTATTTT. It specifies CASSLEGGSTDTQYF.

CDR3 protein: CASSRTGDNEQFF. CDR3 nucleotide sequence: TGTGCCAGCAGCCGAACCGGTGACAATGAGCAGTTCTTC. This sequence joins TRBV7-3 and TRBJ2-1; no firm D call. The V end was cut by 5 bases, the J end by 5 bases, with 10 bases between. CDR1 and CDR2 (germline): SGHTA, FQGTGA. There are 13 residues in the CDR3.

V usage is TRBV27 and J usage is TRBJ1-4; D perhaps matches TRBD1 (6 bases). This CDR3 has 15 amino acids. Germline loops: CDR1 MNHEY, CDR2 SMNVEV (reference sequence). V was pared by 7 bases and J by 5 bases, with 17 bases between. CDR3 coding DNA: TGTGCCAGCACCCCACGGGGCAGGGGCAATGAAAAACTGTTTTTT. Its translation is CASTPRGRGNEKLFF.

The chain employs TRBV9 and TRBJ2-7; 9 nucleotides align to TRBD2. The CDR3 contains 15 residues. After removal of 6 bases from V and 3 bases from J, the junction contained 10 bases not matched to a gene. Germline CDR1 reads SGDLS; CDR2 reads YYNGEE. The chain's CDR3 is CASTPGASGIYEQYF. The CDR3 DNA sequence: TGTGCCAGCACCCCGGGGGCTAGCGGGATCTACGAGCAGTACTTC.

V usage is TRBV15 and J usage is TRBJ2-2; D may be TRBD2 (6 bases). Germline V gives CDR1 LNHNV, CDR2 YYDKDF (reference sequence). The V end was cut by 3 bases, the J end by 4 bases, with 15 bases between. This CDR3 comprises 16 residues. As DNA, the CDR3 is TGTGCCACCAGCAGGGACATAAGGAGGGTCACCGGGGAGCTGTTTTTT. Translating gives CATSRDIRRVTGELFF. The full variable domain, completed using reference TRBV15 and TRBJ2-2, is DAMVIQNPRYQVTQFGKPVTLSCSQTLNHNVMYWYQQKSSQAPKLLFHYYDKDFNNEADTPDNFQSRRPNTSFCFLDIRSPGLGDTAMYLCATSRDIRRVTGELFFGEGSRLTVL.

The chain carries TRBV2 and TRBJ1-5; 8 nucleotides line up with TRBD1. Germline V gene data show CDR1 as SNHLY and CDR2 as FYNNEI. This CDR3 comprises 15 residues. V shed 6 bases, J shed 2 bases, and the junction held 6 bases outside the gene matches. The CDR3 bases are TGTGCCAGCAGGGAGGACAGGGCAGGCAATCAGCCCCAGCATTTT. Translated: CASREDRAGNQPQHF.

The V call is TRBV5-6, the J call TRBJ2-1, with D possibly TRBD2 on 6 matching bases. Germline V gene lookup returns CDR1 SGHDT and CDR2 YYEEEE. The CDR3 spans 11 residues. The V end lost 4 bases, the J end lost 8 bases, and 7 bases lay between the germline ends. CDR3 DNA: TGTGCCAGCAGCGCTAGCGATGAGCAGTTCTTC. It codes for CASSASDEQFF.

V is TRBV7-9 and J is TRBJ2-1; D not resolved. The CDR3 sequence is 13 residues long. V was shortened by 7 bases and J by 0 bases, with 7 bases between the two germline ends. From germline, CDR1 is SEHNR and CDR2 FQNEAQ (reference sequence). The CDR3 region is CASTPPSYNEQFF. The CDR3 DNA sequence: TGTGCCAGCACCCCTCCCTCCTACAATGAGCAGTTCTTC.

Only one count was recorded for this clone. This chain joins TRBV7-3 and TRBJ2-3; D is possibly TRBD2 (5 bases). CDR1 and CDR2 from the germline V gene are SGHTA and FQGTGA. Trimming shortened V by 3 bases and J by 2 bases, and 9 bases separated the two germline ends. The CDR3 runs to 14 residues. The CDR3 loop is CASSFQTTTDTQYF. In nucleotides, the CDR3 is TGTGCCAGCAGCTTTCAGACTACCACAGATACGCAGTATTTT.

V usage is TRBV2 and J usage is TRBJ2-7; 9 nucleotides match TRBD1. The V gene's germline CDR1 is SNHLY and CDR2 FYNNEI. V was clipped by 3 bases and J by 1 base; unmatched bases: 1. The length of the CDR3 is 14 residues. CDR3 amino acids: CASSDGTGSYEQYF. The CDR3 bases are TGTGCCAGCAGTGATGGGACAGGGTCCTACGAGCAGTACTTC.

V usage is TRBV19 and J usage is TRBJ2-7; D perhaps matches TRBD2 (6 bases). The CDR3 sequence is 15 residues long. Trimming took 2 bases from V and 2 from J, leaving 13 bases between them. CDR1 LNHDA and CDR2 SQIVND come from the germline V gene (reference sequence). The CDR3 spells CASSITGRGTYEQYF. The DNA for the CDR3 is TGTGCCAGTAGTATAACGGGCCGGGGGACCTACGAGCAGTACTTC. Supplemented by reference TRBV19 and TRBJ2-7, the full variable domain reads DGGITQSPKYLFRKEGQNVTLSCEQNLNHDAMYWYRQDPGQGLRLIYYSQIVNDFQKGDIAEGYSVSREKKESFPLTVTSAQKNPTAFYLCASSITGRGTYEQYFGPGTRLTVT.